This T cell receptor beta chain was documented in a study of early T cells in non-severe SARS-CoV-2 infection. With V trimmed by 3 bases and J by 5 bases, 8 bases remained unmatched. CDR3 length: 16 amino acids. Germline CDR1 reads DFQATT; CDR2 reads SNEGSKA (reference sequence). TCRdb passed the 5' RACE reads through MiXCR, listing each CDR3 protein once. The sample consists of around 44,000 distinct CDR3 sequences, 7.7% of them appearing once. This clonotype was observed at least ten times. The sequencing sample was made of whole blood. This receptor was identified in an adult who was a healthcare worker with PCR-confirmed SARS-CoV-2 infection or an uninfected control (not recorded which). The chain couples TRBV20-1 to TRBJ2-3; 13 bases line up with TRBD2. The CDR3 is CSASRGLAGVGDTQYF. CDR3 sequence (DNA): TGCAGTGCTAGTCGCGGACTAGCGGGGGTGGGAGATACGCAGTATTTT.